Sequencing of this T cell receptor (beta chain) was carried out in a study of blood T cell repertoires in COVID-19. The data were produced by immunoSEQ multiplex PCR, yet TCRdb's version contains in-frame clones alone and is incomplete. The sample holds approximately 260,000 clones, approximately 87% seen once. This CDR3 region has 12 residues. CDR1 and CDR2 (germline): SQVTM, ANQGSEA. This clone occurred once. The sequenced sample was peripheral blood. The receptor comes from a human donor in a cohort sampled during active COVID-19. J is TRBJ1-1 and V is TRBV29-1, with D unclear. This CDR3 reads CSGKQISTEAFF. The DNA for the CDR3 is TGCAGTGGAAAACAGATTTCCACTGAAGCTTTCTTT.